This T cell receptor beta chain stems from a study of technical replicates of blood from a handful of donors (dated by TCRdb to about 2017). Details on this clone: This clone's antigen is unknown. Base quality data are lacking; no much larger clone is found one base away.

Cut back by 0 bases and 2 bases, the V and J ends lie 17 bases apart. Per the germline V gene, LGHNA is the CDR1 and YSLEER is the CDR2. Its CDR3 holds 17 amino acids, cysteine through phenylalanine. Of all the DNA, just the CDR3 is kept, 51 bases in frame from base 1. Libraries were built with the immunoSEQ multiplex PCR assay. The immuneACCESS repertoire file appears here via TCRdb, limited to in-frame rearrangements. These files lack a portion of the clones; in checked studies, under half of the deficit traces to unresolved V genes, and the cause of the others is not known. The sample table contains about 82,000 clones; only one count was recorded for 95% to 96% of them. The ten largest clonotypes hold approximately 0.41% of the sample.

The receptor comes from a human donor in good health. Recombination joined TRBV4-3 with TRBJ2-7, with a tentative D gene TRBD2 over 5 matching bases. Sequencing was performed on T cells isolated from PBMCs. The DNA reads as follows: TGCGCCAGCAGCCAAGAATTTGGCTGGACTGAGCCCTACGAGCAGTACTTC. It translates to CASSQEFGWTEPYEQYF.